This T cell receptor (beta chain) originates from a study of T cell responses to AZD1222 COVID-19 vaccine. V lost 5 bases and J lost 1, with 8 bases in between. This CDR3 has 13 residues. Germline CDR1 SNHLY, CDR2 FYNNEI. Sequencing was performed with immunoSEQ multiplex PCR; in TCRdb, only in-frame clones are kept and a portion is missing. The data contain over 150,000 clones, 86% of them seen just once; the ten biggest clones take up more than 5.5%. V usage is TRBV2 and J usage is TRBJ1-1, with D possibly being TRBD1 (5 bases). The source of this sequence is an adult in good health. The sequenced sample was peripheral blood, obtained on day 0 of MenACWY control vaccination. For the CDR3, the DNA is TGTGCCAGCAGTACCGACAGGAACACTGAAGCTTTCTTT. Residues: CASSTDRNTEAFF. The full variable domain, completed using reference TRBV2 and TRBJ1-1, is EPEVTQTPSHQVTQMGQEVILRCVPISNHLYFYWYRQILGQKVEFLVSFYNNEISEKSEIFDDQFSVERPDGSNFTLKIRSTKLEDSAMYFCASSTDRNTEAFFGQGTRLTVV.